Sequencing of this T cell receptor (beta chain) was carried out in a study of spatial heterogeneity in lung cancer. Study-wide background: In cases with available follow-up PBMC samples, these were sequenced at a median of about two years after resection. There were, on average, more than 9.5 raw-read appearances for each unique TCR and UMI combination.

Trimming left V 6 bases short and J 4 bases short, with 9 bases between. This CDR3 contains 12 residues. On each TCR cDNA molecule, a unique molecular identifier was present. MiXCR, run by TCRdb on the 5' RACE reads, gives a single entry per CDR3 protein. The repertoire includes about 87,000 distinct CDR3 sequences, just under 20% of them detected once, and roughly a fifth sits in the top ten. The time point denotes: blood at routine non-recurrence follow-up after resection. Sequencing of whole RNA from tumor, nontumor lung or frozen PBMC involved no sorting. The receptor was derived from a male donor with early-stage non-small cell lung cancer. The specimen was PBMCs, collected at follow-up. The V and J genes are TRBV12-3 or TRBV12-4 and TRBJ2-5; D gene unclear. CDR3 coding DNA: TGTGCCAGCAGCCCAACTGGAGAGACCCAGTACTTC. This encodes CASSPTGETQYF.